The 9 T cell receptor beta chains below were found in one sample sequenced in a study of molecular identifiers for immune sequencing clone quantification listed by TCRdb under 2018. Library preparation employed PCR. Sequenced on a NextSeq 500. TCRdb reanalyzed the raw reads on its own, using fastp at Q25 for trimming and MiXCR for clone calling, and kept in-frame beta chains. For every CDR3 protein sequence, its rows merge into one entry that carries the most common genes and DNA. In this sample the table shows nearly 650,000 distinct CDR3 sequences, around 25% of which occur a single time. The leading ten clones occupy 0.7% to 0.95% of the sample. Sequenced input: naive CD8+ T cells from blood, with Jurkat cell RNA spiked in. The cell subset or site label for this specimen denotes: FACS-sorted CD8+CD4-CCR7+CD45RA+ naive T cells. These TCRs come from a human donor in good health. Some libraries in this study had Jurkat cell RNA spiked in.

This clonotype was seen just once. An end of the junction differs from the germline gene, which may be a read error. This rearrangement joins TRBV5-1 to TRBJ2-1, with TRBD2 matching over 8 bases. Per germline, CDR1 SGHRS and CDR2 YFSETQ. The CDR3 extends over 14 amino acids. CDR3 coding DNA: TGCGCCAGCAGCTTGGGACTAGCGTTCGATGGGCAGTCCTTC. The encoded protein is CASSLGLAFDGQSF.

This clonotype was detected only a few times. The chain carries TRBV4-3 and TRBJ1-2; D is uncertain. Trimming took 0 bases from V and 2 from J, leaving 10 bases between them. Germline assignment: CDR1 LGHNA and CDR2 YSLEER. CDR3 length: 15 residues. CDR3 DNA: TGCGCCAGCAGCCAAGAATACAGAACCAACTATGGCTACACCTTC. Translated: CASSQEYRTNYGYTF.

This clonotype showed up many times. V and J are TRBV7-6 and TRBJ1-5; a weak D match, TRBD1 (5 bases). Germline values: CDR1 SGHVS, CDR2 FNYEAQ. This CDR3 is built from 16 residues. V dropped 0 bases and J dropped 2 bases, with 11 bases sitting between them. For the CDR3, the DNA is TGTGCCAGCAGCTTAGCGGCCCAGGGAGGCAATCAGCCCCAGCATTTT. Translated: CASSLAAQGGNQPQHF.

The rearrangement links TRBV2 to TRBJ2-7; a possible D gene is TRBD2 (5 bases). Germline V lookup: CDR1 SNHLY, CDR2 FYNNEI. This CDR3 region has 12 residues. V was clipped by 2 bases and J by 5 bases, with 7 bases between them. CDR3 bases: TGTGCCAGCAGTGAAAGAGGGAACGAGCAGTACTTC. Residues: CASSERGNEQYF. Together with reference TRBV2 and TRBJ2-7, the CDR3 gives the full variable domain: EPEVTQTPSHQVTQMGQEVILRCVPISNHLYFYWYRQILGQKVEFLVSFYNNEISEKSEIFDDQFSVERPDGSNFTLKIRSTKLEDSAMYFCASSERGNEQYFGPGTRLTVT.

This clonotype was found many times. The chain has TRBV28 and TRBJ1-2; 8 nucleotides agree with TRBD1. The CDR3 covers 15 residues. Losses at the gene ends were 5 bases for V and 3 bases for J; bases not matched to a gene: 8. Germline-derived CDR1 and CDR2 are MDHEN and SYDVKM. The CDR3 nucleotides are TGTGCCAGCAGTCCGCCGAGACAGGGGTACTATGGCTACACCTTC. Protein: CASSPPRQGYYGYTF.

The V gene is TRBV7-9, the J gene TRBJ2-7; TRBD1 is a possible D gene (6 bases). Looked up from germline, CDR1 is SEHNR and CDR2 is FQNEAQ (reference sequence). The CDR3 has 13 amino acids. Trimming left V 7 bases short and J 10 bases short, with 20 bases between. CDR3 in amino acids: CASTWTAGWGQYF. The CDR3 nucleotides are TGTGCCAGCACCTGGACAGCCGGTTGGGGCCAGTACTTC.

The table lists this clonotype with a few counts. The chain joins TRBV25-1 to TRBJ1-1; D gene ambiguous. Germline V gene lookup returns CDR1 MGHDK and CDR2 SYGVNS. The germline V and J ends were trimmed by 3 bases and 7 bases, with 15 bases remaining between them. The CDR3 contains 14 residues. The CDR3 here is CASSDPGYIREAFF. The CDR3 DNA is TGTGCCAGCAGTGACCCTGGCTACATCCGTGAAGCTTTCTTT.

Worth noting for this clonotype: The junction does not match germline at one end; this may be a read error. The V and J genes are TRBV4-1 and TRBJ2-1; TRBD2 matches at 9 bases. The CDR3 runs to 15 residues. The germline gives CDR1 MGHRA, CDR2 YSYEKL. This chain's CDR3 is CASSQAGGLSNEQFF. In nucleotides, the CDR3 is TGCGCCAGCAGTCAAGCGGGGGGTTTGAGTAATGAGCAGTTCTTC.

The table lists this clonotype with a few counts. A much larger clone lies one base from this, so it may be a read error. The gene calls are TRBV7-2 and TRBJ2-1; D not resolved. CDR3 length equals 14 residues. Per the germline V gene, CDR1 is SGHTA and CDR2 is FQGNSA. This chain's CDR3 is CASSLELTYNEQLF. The DNA of the CDR3 is TGTGCCAGCAGCTTAGAACTGACCTACAATGAGCAGTTATTC.